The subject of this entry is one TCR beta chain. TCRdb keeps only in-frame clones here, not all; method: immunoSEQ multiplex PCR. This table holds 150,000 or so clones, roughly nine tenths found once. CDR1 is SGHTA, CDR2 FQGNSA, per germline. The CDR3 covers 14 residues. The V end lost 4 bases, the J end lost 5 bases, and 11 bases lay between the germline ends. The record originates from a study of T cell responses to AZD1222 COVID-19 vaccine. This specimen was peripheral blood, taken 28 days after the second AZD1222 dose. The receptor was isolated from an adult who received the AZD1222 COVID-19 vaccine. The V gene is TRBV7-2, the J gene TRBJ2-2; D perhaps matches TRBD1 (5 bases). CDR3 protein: CASSSEGATGELFF. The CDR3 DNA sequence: TGTGCCAGCAGCTCAGAAGGGGCGACCGGGGAGCTGTTTTTT. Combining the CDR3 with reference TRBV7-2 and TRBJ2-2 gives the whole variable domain GAGVSQSPSNKVTEKGKDVELRCDPISGHTALYWYRQSLGQGLEFLIYFQGNSAPDKSGLPSDRFSAERTGGSVSTLTIQRTQQEDSAVYLCASSSEGATGELFFGEGSRLTVL.